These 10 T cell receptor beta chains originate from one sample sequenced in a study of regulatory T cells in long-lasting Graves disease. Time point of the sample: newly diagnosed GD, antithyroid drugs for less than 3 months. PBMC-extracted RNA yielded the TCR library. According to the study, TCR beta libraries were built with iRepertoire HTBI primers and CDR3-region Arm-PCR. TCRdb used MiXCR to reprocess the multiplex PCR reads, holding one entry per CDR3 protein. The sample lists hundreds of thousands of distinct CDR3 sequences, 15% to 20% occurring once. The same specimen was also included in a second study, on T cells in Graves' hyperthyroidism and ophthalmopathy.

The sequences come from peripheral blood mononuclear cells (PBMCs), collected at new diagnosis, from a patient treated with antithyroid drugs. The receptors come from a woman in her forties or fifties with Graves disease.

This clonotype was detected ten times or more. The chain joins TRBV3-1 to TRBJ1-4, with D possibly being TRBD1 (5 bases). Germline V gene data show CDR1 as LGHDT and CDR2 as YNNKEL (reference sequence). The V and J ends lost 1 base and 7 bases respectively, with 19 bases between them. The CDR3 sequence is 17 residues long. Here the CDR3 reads CASSQAGDLGSREKLFF. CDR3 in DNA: TGTGCCAGCAGCCAAGCCGGGGACCTAGGAAGCCGTGAAAAACTGTTTTTT.

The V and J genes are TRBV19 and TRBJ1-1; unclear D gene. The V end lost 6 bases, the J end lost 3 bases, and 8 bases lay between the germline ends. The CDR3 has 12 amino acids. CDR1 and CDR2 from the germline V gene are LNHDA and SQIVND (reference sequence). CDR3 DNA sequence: TGTGCCAGTAGGAGGGAATACACTGAAGCTTTCTTT. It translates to CASRREYTEAFF.

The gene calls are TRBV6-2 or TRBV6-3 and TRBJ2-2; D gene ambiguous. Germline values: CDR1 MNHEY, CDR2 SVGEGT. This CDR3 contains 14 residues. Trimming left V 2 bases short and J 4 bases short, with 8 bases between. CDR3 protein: CASSYLTSTGELFF. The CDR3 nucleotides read TGTGCCAGCAGTTACCTGACCAGCACCGGGGAGCTGTTTTTT.

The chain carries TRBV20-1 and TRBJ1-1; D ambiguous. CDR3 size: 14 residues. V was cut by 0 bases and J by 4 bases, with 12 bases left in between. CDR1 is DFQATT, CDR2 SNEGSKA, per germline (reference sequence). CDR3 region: CSARDANGGTEAFF. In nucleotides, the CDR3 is TGCAGTGCTAGAGATGCCAACGGTGGCACTGAAGCTTTCTTT.

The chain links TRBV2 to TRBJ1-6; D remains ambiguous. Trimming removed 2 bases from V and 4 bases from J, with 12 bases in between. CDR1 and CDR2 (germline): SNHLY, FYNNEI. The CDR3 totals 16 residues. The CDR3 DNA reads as TGTGCCAGCAGTGAAAGGTCTGCGCGATATAATTCACCCCTCCACTTT. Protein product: CASSERSARYNSPLHF.

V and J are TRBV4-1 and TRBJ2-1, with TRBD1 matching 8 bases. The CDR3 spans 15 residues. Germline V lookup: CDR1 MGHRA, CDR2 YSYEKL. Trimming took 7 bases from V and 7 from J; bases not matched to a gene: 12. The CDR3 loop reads CASNYGQGLRNEQFF. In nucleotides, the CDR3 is TGCGCCAGCAATTACGGACAGGGTTTAAGGAATGAGCAGTTCTTC.

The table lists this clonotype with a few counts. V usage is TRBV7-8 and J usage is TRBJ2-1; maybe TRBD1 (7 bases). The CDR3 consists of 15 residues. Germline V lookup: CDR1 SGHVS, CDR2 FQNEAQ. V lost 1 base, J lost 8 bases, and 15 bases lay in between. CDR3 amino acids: CASSLDRRGPYEQFF. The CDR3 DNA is TGTGCCAGCAGCTTAGATAGGAGGGGGCCATATGAGCAGTTCTTC.

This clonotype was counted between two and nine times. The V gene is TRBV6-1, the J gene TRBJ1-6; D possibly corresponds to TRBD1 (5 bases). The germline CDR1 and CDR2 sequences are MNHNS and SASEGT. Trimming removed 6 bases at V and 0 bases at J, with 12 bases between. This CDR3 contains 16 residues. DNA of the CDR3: TGTGCCAGCAGCAGACAGAGGAGCTCCTATAATTCACCCCTCCACTTT. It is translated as CASSRQRSSYNSPLHF.

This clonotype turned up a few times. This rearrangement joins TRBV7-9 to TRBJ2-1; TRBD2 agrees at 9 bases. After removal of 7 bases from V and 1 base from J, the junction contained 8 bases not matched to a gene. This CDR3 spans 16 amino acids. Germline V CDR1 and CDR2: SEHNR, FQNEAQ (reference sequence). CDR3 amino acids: CASTSRGGVSYNEQFF. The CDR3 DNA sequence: TGTGCCAGCACCTCCCGCGGGGGGGTTTCCTACAATGAGCAGTTCTTC.

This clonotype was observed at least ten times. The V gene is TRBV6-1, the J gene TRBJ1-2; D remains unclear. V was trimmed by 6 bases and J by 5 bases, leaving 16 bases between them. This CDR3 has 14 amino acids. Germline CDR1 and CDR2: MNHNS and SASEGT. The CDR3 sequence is CASRPNTRTYGYTF. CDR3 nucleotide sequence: TGTGCCAGCAGACCTAACACAAGAACTTATGGCTACACCTTC.